The present T cell receptor (beta chain) was sequenced within a study of blood T cells in healthy people across ages. Study-level points and caveats: Long-lived donors carried more naive CD4+ cells and greater diversity than aged donors.

J was trimmed by 2 bases and V by 4 bases; bases with no gene match: 8. This CDR3 spans 15 amino acids. Per germline, CDR1 SGDLS and CDR2 YYNGEE. PCR was performed a second time for roughly 7 to 12 cycles using a sample-barcoded 5' primer and a J-beta primer mix. No fewer than 3 million CDR3-containing paired-end reads came from each sample. TCRdb re-analysed the 5' RACE reads in MiXCR, keeping a single row per CDR3 protein. This table has about 780,000 distinct CDR3 sequences, around 45% appearing once. Isolation per sample recovered at least 6 million PBMCs. As for this clonotype: No antigen is known for it.

The receptor's source is a man older than 75 in good health. The chain is built from TRBV9 and TRBJ2-7, with 8 bases matching TRBD2. Sample: blood. The CDR3 loop reads CASSPSGSPAYEQYF. CDR3 coding DNA: TGTGCCAGCAGCCCAAGCGGGAGCCCCGCCTACGAGCAGTACTTC.